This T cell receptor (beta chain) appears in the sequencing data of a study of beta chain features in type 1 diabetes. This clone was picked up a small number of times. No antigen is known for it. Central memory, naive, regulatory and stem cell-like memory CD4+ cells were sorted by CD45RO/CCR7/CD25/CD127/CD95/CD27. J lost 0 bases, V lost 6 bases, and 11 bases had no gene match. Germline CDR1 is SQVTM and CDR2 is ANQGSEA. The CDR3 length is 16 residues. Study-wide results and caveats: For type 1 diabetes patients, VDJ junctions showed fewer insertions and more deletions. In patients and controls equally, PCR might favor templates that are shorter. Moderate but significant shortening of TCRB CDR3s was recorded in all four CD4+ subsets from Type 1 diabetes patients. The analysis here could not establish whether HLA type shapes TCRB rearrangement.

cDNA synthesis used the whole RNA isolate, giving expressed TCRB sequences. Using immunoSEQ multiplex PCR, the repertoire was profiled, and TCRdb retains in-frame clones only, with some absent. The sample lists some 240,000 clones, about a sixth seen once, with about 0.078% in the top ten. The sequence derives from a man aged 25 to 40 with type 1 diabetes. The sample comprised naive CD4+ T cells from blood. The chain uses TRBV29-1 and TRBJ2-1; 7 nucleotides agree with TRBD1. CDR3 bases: TGCAGCGTCGACAGGGCAGACCCGAGCTCCTACAATGAGCAGTTCTTC. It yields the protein CSVDRADPSSYNEQFF.